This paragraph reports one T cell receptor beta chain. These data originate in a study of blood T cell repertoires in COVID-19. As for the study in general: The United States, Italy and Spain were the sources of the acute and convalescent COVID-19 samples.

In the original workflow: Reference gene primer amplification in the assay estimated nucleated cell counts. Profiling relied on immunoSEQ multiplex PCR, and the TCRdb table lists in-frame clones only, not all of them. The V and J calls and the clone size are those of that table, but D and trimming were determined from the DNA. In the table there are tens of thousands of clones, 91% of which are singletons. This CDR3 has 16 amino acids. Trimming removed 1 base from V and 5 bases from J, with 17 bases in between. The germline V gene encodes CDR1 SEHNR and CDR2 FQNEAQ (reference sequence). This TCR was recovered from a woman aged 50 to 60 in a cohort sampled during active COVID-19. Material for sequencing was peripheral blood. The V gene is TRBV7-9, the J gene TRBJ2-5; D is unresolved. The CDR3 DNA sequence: TGTGCCAGCAGCTTAGGGTCCCGACTTATCGGGGAGACCCAGTACTTC. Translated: CASSLGSRLIGETQYF.